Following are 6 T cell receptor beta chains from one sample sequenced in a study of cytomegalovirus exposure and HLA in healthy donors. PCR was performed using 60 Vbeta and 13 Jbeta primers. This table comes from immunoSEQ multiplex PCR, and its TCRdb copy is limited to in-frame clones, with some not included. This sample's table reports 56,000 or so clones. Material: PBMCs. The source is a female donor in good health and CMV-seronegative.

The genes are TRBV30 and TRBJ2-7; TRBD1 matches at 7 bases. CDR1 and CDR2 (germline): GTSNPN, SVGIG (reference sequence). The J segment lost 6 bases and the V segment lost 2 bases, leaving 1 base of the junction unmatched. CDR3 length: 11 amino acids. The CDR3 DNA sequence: TGTGCCTGGAGTACAGGGGTCGAGCAGTACTTC. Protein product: CAWSTGVEQYF.

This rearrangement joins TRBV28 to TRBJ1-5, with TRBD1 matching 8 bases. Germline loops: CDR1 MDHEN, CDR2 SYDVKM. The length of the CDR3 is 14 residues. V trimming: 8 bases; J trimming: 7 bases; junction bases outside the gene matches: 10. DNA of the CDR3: TGTGCCAGCCTTTTATACAGGGGGGGCCAGCCCCAGCATTTT. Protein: CASLLYRGGQPQHF.

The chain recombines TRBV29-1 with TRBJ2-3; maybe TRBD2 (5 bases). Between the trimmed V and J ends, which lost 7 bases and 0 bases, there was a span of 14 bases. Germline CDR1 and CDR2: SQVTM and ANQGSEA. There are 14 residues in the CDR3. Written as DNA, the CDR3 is TGCAGCGGGACTTTACGCGGAAGCACAGATACGCAGTATTTT. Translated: CSGTLRGSTDTQYF.

The DNA for the CDR3 is TGTGCCTGGAGTGGCCAGGGAGGGCCCTCTGGGGCCAACGTCCTGACTTTC. Translating it yields CAWSGQGGPSGANVLTF. The chain links TRBV30 to TRBJ2-6; 7 positions match TRBD2. Per the germline V gene, CDR1 is GTSNPN and CDR2 is SVGIG (reference sequence). The CDR3 loop spans 17 amino acids. Trimming cost V 1 base and J 0 bases; bases outside gene matches: 6.

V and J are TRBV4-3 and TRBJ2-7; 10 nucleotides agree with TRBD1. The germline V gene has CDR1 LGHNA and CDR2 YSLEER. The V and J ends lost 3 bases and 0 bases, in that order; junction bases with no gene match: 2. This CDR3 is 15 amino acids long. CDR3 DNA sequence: TGCGCCAGCAGCCAGGACAGGGGGGTCTCCTACGAGCAGTACTTC. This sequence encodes CASSQDRGVSYEQYF.

CDR3 amino acids: CATGGDNEQFF. DNA for the CDR3: TGTGCCACGGGGGGGGACAATGAGCAGTTCTTC. The chain carries TRBV15 and TRBJ2-1, with 7 bases identical to TRBD2. The germline V gene has CDR1 LNHNV and CDR2 YYDKDF (reference sequence). Unmatched junction bases numbered 1, after V lost 9 bases and J lost 5 bases. The CDR3 has 11 residues.